This T cell receptor beta chain was found in a study of T cell repertoires in cytomegalovirus infection. This CDR3 has 14 amino acids. The V end lost 5 bases, the J end lost 2 bases, and 12 bases lay between the germline ends. CDR1 and CDR2 (germline): SGHTA, FQGTGA. TCRdb reprocessed the reads with MiXCR, giving one entry per CDR3 protein. The data contain roughly 300,000 distinct CDR3 sequences, around 25% of them seen just once; the ten biggest clones take up 11% to 15%. The sequence came from a human donor in good health (CMV status not recorded). Some clones in this sample may be carry-over from other donors' samples. Specimen: PBMCs. The V gene is TRBV7-3, the J gene TRBJ1-1; D unclear. DNA of the CDR3: TGTGCCAGCAGCCGAAGTCCGGGTAACACTGAAGCTTTCTTT. It yields the protein CASSRSPGNTEAFF.